The 18 T cell receptor beta chains listed next were all sequenced from one sample in a study of beta chain features in type 1 diabetes. The study's findings and limits: Type 1 diabetes patients had moderately but significantly shorter TCRB CDR3s in all four CD4+ subsets.

Expressed TCRB transcripts were sequenced, since all the RNA that had been isolated was reverse transcribed. Using immunoSEQ multiplex PCR, the repertoire was profiled, and TCRdb retains in-frame clones only, with some absent. Found here are roughly 220,000 clones, 16% of them singletons; the top ten hold about 0.08%. These TCRs' antigens remain unknown. The sequenced material came from naive CD4+ T cells from blood. Receptor source: a man in his thirties or forties with type 1 diabetes.

The chain carries TRBV28 and TRBJ2-7; the D gene is possibly TRBD2 (6 bases). The CDR3 runs 15 residues. V lost 5 bases, J lost 8 bases, and 22 bases lay in between. The V gene's germline CDR1 is MDHEN and CDR2 SYDVKM. The CDR3 coding sequence is TGTGCCAGCAGTGGGACCGGGACTCCATTTGGAAAGCAGTACTTC. This gives the protein CASSGTGTPFGKQYF.

The chain recombines TRBV5-4 with TRBJ2-7, with D uncertain. Per germline, CDR1 SGHNT and CDR2 YYREEE (reference sequence). CDR3 length: 15 amino acids. Trimming took 4 bases from V and 0 from J, leaving 14 bases between them. This chain's CDR3 is CASSIRSTISYEQYF. The CDR3 DNA sequence: TGTGCCAGCAGCATACGATCTACAATCTCCTACGAGCAGTACTTC.

V usage is TRBV9 and J usage is TRBJ2-7, with TRBD1 matching over 7 bases. Per the germline V gene, CDR1 is SGDLS and CDR2 is YYNGEE. The CDR3 consists of 13 residues. With V trimmed by 0 bases and J by 12 bases, 9 bases remained unmatched. CDR3 protein: CASSVDSGQAPYF. As DNA, the CDR3 is TGTGCCAGCAGCGTAGATTCAGGACAGGCTCCGTACTTC.

The rearrangement uses TRBV25-1 and TRBJ2-5; the D gene is possibly TRBD2 (6 bases). V shed 7 bases and J shed 2 bases, with 14 bases lying between them. Germline V gene lookup returns CDR1 MGHDK and CDR2 SYGVNS. CDR3 length: 14 residues. CDR3 sequence: CASKFSGRQETQYF. The CDR3 DNA follows: TGTGCCAGCAAGTTTAGCGGACGACAAGAGACCCAGTACTTC.

The chain is built from TRBV29-1 and TRBJ1-2, with D perhaps TRBD1 (6 bases). The V end was cut by 4 bases, the J end by 4 bases, with 13 bases between. Germline V gene lookup returns CDR1 SQVTM and CDR2 ANQGSEA. CDR3 length: 13 residues. As DNA, the CDR3 is TGCAGCGTTGTCCCGGGGGGCGGCTATGGCTACACCTTC. The encoded protein is CSVVPGGGYGYTF.

The chain has TRBV29-1 and TRBJ1-5; a possible D gene is TRBD1 (5 bases). In germline, CDR1 is SQVTM, CDR2 ANQGSEA. The CDR3 runs 12 residues. The V end was cut by 4 bases, the J end by 5 bases, with 9 bases between. In DNA form, the CDR3 reads TGCAGCGTTGGGGGCTTGTATCAGCCCCAGCATTTT. Protein: CSVGGLYQPQHF.

This clone was observed a few times. This sequence joins TRBV28 and TRBJ2-1; tentatively, D is TRBD1 or TRBD2 (6 bases each). Germline V gives CDR1 MDHEN, CDR2 SYDVKM. The CDR3 covers 14 residues. Trimming shortened V by 7 bases and J by 5 bases, and 15 bases separated the two germline ends. The CDR3: CASIPPGAHNEQFF. Here the CDR3 DNA reads TGTGCCAGCATTCCCCCGGGGGCCCACAATGAGCAGTTCTTC.

V gene TRBV18 combines with J gene TRBJ2-7, with 7 bases lining up with TRBD1. Germline V CDR1 and CDR2: KGHSH, LQKENI. The CDR3 runs to 15 residues. Unmatched junction bases numbered 5, after V lost 0 bases and J lost 3 bases. The CDR3 coding sequence is TGTGCCAGCTCACCACCAGGACAGGATGGCTACGAGCAGTACTTC. This sequence encodes CASSPPGQDGYEQYF.

The genes are TRBV7-2 and TRBJ2-7; 8 bases map to TRBD1. Trimming took 3 bases from V and 3 from J; bases not matched to a gene: 7. CDR3 length equals 15 residues. From germline, CDR1 is SGHTA and CDR2 FQGNSA. Here the CDR3 DNA reads TGTGCCAGCAGCTTGAGCGCGACAGGGGTCTACGAGCAGTACTTC. Protein sequence: CASSLSATGVYEQYF.

This clone was counted between two and nine times. This chain links TRBV7-2 with TRBJ2-3, with 7 bases identical to TRBD2. Germline values: CDR1 SGHTA, CDR2 FQGNSA. The J segment lost 0 bases and the V segment lost 0 bases, leaving 3 bases of the junction unmatched. This CDR3 spans 16 amino acids. The DNA of the CDR3 is TGTGCCAGCAGCTTAGCGCTAGCGGCTAGCACAGATACGCAGTATTTT. It is translated as CASSLALAASTDTQYF.

This rearrangement joins TRBV7-9 to TRBJ2-6, with D unresolved. This CDR3 spans 15 amino acids. CDR1 SEHNR and CDR2 FQNEAQ come from the germline V gene (reference sequence). Trimming took off 1 base at V and 4 bases at J, with 8 bases between the two ends. CDR3 protein: CASSLGLQGANVLTF. The CDR3 coding sequence is TGTGCCAGCAGCTTAGGTCTGCAGGGGGCCAACGTCCTGACTTTC.

The gene calls are TRBV29-1 and TRBJ2-2; D perhaps matches TRBD2 (5 bases). This CDR3 contains 18 residues. Trimming removed 4 bases from V and 0 bases from J, with 21 bases in between. Germline CDR1 and CDR2: SQVTM and ANQGSEA. CDR3: CSVVHGLLVLPNTGELFF. DNA of the CDR3: TGCAGCGTTGTCCACGGACTGCTGGTACTACCGAACACCGGGGAGCTGTTTTTT.

This clone appeared a few times. The rearrangement links TRBV23-1 to TRBJ2-3; TRBD1 matches 8 bases. TRBV23-1 is assigned to the ORF class and has an uncertain function. With 6 bases clipped from V and 2 bases from J, the junction kept 13 bases outside the gene matches. The CDR3 runs 17 residues. The CDR3 DNA follows: TGCGCCAGCAGCACCCATTCCGGACAGGGAGACACAGATACGCAGTATTTT. This sequence encodes CASSTHSGQGDTDTQYF.

The J gene is TRBJ2-3, the V gene TRBV5-1; TRBD2 might be the D (5 bases). Trimming took off 6 bases at V and 0 bases at J, with 8 bases between the two ends. The CDR3 runs 13 residues. The germline V gene has CDR1 SGHRS and CDR2 YFSETQ. This chain's CDR3 is CASTTGSTDTQYF. The CDR3, as DNA: TGCGCCAGCACCACGGGGAGCACAGATACGCAGTATTTT. Based on the CDR3 plus reference TRBV5-1 and TRBJ2-3, the full variable domain is KAGVTQTPRYLIKTRGQQVTLSCSPISGHRSVSWYQQTPGQGLQFLFEYFSETQRNKGNFPGRFSGRQFSNSRSEMNVSTLELGDSALYLCASTTGSTDTQYFGPGTRLTVL.

The chain is built from TRBV14 and TRBJ2-5, with 7 nucleotides matching TRBD1. This CDR3 has 16 residues. J was trimmed by 5 bases and V by 2 bases; bases with no gene match: 11. CDR1 and CDR2 from the germline V gene are SGHDN and FVKESK. This CDR3 is CASSQQRSTGRETQYF. CDR3 DNA: TGTGCCAGCAGCCAACAACGGTCGACAGGGCGGGAGACCCAGTACTTC.

This clone was picked up a small number of times. The rearrangement links TRBV30 to TRBJ2-7, with D maybe TRBD2 (5 bases). CDR1 and CDR2 from the germline V gene are GTSNPN and SVGIG (reference sequence). V was pared by 4 bases and J by 3 bases, with 13 bases between. The CDR3 runs 13 residues. CDR3 sequence: CAWMIAGGYEQYF. In nucleotides, the CDR3 is TGTGCCTGGATGATAGCAGGAGGCTACGAGCAGTACTTC.

This clone was seen more than once but under ten times. The CDR3 DNA follows: TGCAGCGCTTTAGGACTAGCGGGAAGCACAGATACGCAGTATTTT. It encodes CSALGLAGSTDTQYF. This chain uses TRBV29-1 with TRBJ2-3; 12 nucleotides line up with TRBD2. Germline V lookup: CDR1 SQVTM, CDR2 ANQGSEA. The junction had 5 bases not matched to a gene; V was cut back by 7 bases and J by 0 bases. This CDR3 is built from 15 residues.

V and J are TRBV28 and TRBJ2-1, with D perhaps being TRBD1 or TRBD2 (5 bases each). The CDR3 has 12 residues. Trimming left V 1 base short and J 15 bases short, with 13 bases between. Per germline, CDR1 MDHEN and CDR2 SYDVKM. CDR3 nucleotide sequence: TGTGCCAGCAGTTTATTTATGCAGGGACGGTTCTTC. Protein sequence: CASSLFMQGRFF.